The next 32 T cell receptor beta chains were all read from a single sample in a study of blood T cell repertoires in COVID-19. Profiling relied on immunoSEQ multiplex PCR, and the TCRdb table lists in-frame clones only, not all of them. The table shows about 140,000 clones, with 75% to 80% occurring only once. Sequencing was performed on PBMCs or T cells enriched from blood (not recorded which). The receptors stem from a woman between 45 and 60 years old who had recovered from COVID-19.

This clone was seen repeatedly, ten times or more. The rearrangement links TRBV5-6 to TRBJ1-1; D is undetermined. V lost 0 bases to trimming and J lost 6 bases, with 9 bases between them. CDR1 SGHDT and CDR2 YYEEEE come from the germline V gene. CDR3 length equals 13 residues. This CDR3 reads CASSLERSAEAFF. For the CDR3, the DNA is TGTGCCAGCAGCTTGGAACGCAGCGCTGAAGCTTTCTTT.

This clone was detected once. This chain connects TRBV30 to TRBJ1-3; D may be TRBD1 (5 bases). CDR3 length: 12 residues. Trimming removed 4 bases at V and 8 bases at J, with 12 bases between. Looked up from germline, CDR1 is GTSNPN and CDR2 is SVGIG (reference sequence). CDR3 in amino acids: CAWTTGADTIYF. The DNA for the CDR3 is TGTGCCTGGACCACTGGGGCGGACACCATATATTTT.

The chain uses TRBV3-1 (or the pseudogene TRBV3-2) and TRBJ2-7, with D unresolved. The CDR3 totals 14 residues. Trimming stripped 1 base from V and 1 base from J, with 8 bases between. CDR1 and CDR2 from the germline V gene are LGHDT and YNNKEL (reference sequence). The CDR3 DNA sequence: TGTGCCAGCAGCCAAGGCAGGCCTTCCTACGAGCAGTACTTC. Translated: CASSQGRPSYEQYF.

This clone was recorded many times. J is TRBJ1-1 and V is TRBV2; D may be TRBD1 (5 bases). V lost 7 bases and J lost 6, with 9 bases in between. The germline V gene has CDR1 SNHLY and CDR2 FYNNEI. The CDR3 spans 11 residues. The CDR3 DNA follows: TGTGCCAGCATGGGGCGCCCTGAAGCTTTCTTT. This codes for CASMGRPEAFF.

This clone was found a few times. The V call is TRBV6-6, the J call TRBJ2-1; D gene uncertain. V was cut by 8 bases and J by 8 bases, with 13 bases left in between. The CDR3 is 12 residues long. CDR1 is MNHNY and CDR2 is SVGAGI in the germline V gene (reference sequence). CDR3 nucleotide sequence: TGTGCCAGCGCCTCTATACCTCATGAGCAGTTCTTC. Translated, it gives CASASIPHEQFF.

Regarding this clone: Other DNA sequences in the sample encode the same CDR3. This rearrangement joins TRBV28 to TRBJ2-7, with 8 bases identical to TRBD1. Germline V gives CDR1 MDHEN, CDR2 SYDVKM. V lost 6 bases and J lost 2; bases outside the gene matches: 6. The CDR3 covers 14 residues. CDR3 bases: TGTGCCAGCAGCTCCGGACAGGGACCCTACGAGCAGTACTTC. Its translation: CASSSGQGPYEQYF.

The V call is TRBV11-1, the J call TRBJ1-1; D not certain. Trimming removed 5 bases at V and 1 base at J, with 11 bases between. This CDR3 spans 14 amino acids. Germline V lookup: CDR1 SGHAT, CDR2 FQDESV (reference sequence). The CDR3 nucleotides are TGTGCCAGCAGCCCCCCCCGCGGGAACACTGAAGCTTTCTTT. Protein product: CASSPPRGNTEAFF. Full variable domain (remainder filled in from reference TRBV11-1 and TRBJ1-1): EAEVAQSPRYKITEKSQAVAFWCDPISGHATLYWYRQILGQGPELLVQFQDESVVDDSQLPKDRFSAERLKGVDSTLKIQPAELGDSAMYLCASSPPRGNTEAFFGQGTRLTVV.

This clone has more than one count but fewer than ten. This chain links TRBV30 with TRBJ1-2, with 8 positions matching TRBD1. Unmatched junction bases numbered 10, after V lost 2 bases and J lost 8 bases. The CDR3 has 14 residues. Germline values: CDR1 GTSNPN, CDR2 SVGIG (reference sequence). CDR3 bases: TGTGCCTGGAGTCGAGACAGGGGCAGGTGGGGCTACACCTTC. Its translation is CAWSRDRGRWGYTF.

CDR3 sequence reads: CASSPPVAGGFYEQYF. CDR3 nucleotides: TGTGCCAGCTCACCACCGGTAGCGGGAGGATTCTACGAGCAGTACTTC. The rearrangement links TRBV18 to TRBJ2-7; 10 bases are shared with TRBD2. V dropped 0 bases and J dropped 3; count of bases not matched to a gene: 5. Germline CDR1 KGHSH, CDR2 LQKENI. The CDR3 runs to 16 residues.

A word on this clone: Other DNA sequences in this sample translate to the same CDR3. CDR3 residues: CASSLGQGAYGYTF. In DNA form, the CDR3 reads TGCGCCAGCAGCTTGGGACAGGGGGCCTATGGCTACACCTTC. V gene TRBV5-1 combines with J gene TRBJ1-2; 10 nucleotides align to TRBD1. The CDR3 runs 14 residues. V shed 0 bases, J shed 4 bases, and the junction held 0 bases outside the gene matches. Germline V lookup: CDR1 SGHRS, CDR2 YFSETQ.

This chain uses TRBV10-3 with TRBJ2-1, with D possibly matching TRBD2 (7 bases). Germline V gene sequence: CDR1 ENHRY, CDR2 SYGVKD. The CDR3 sequence is 16 residues long. V lost 4 bases and J 5 bases, leaving 18 bases between the germline ends. CDR3 sequence reads: CAISVLLAEGDNEQFF. The CDR3 DNA is TGTGCCATCAGTGTACTGCTAGCGGAGGGGGACAATGAGCAGTTCTTC.

This clone was seen a few times. The genes are TRBV27 and TRBJ2-7, with D tentatively TRBD1 (5 bases). V lost 8 bases and J lost 8, with 22 bases in between. CDR3 size: 14 residues. Germline CDR1 is MNHEY and CDR2 is SMNVEV (reference sequence). CDR3 nucleotide sequence: TGTGCCAGCGCAAAAGACAGTAGCATCCTCCAGCAGTACTTC. Translation gives CASAKDSSILQQYF.

This clone is a singleton in its sample. V and J are TRBV25-1 and TRBJ2-1, with D maybe TRBD2 (6 bases). Deletions cut 2 bases from V and 4 bases from J, with 15 bases between. Per germline, CDR1 MGHDK and CDR2 SYGVNS. CDR3 length equals 16 residues. CDR3 sequence: CASSEAGGRDYNEQFF. The CDR3 DNA reads TGTGCCAGCAGTGAAGCCGGCGGGCGGGATTACAATGAGCAGTTCTTC.

This clone appeared a single time. This chain links TRBV7-3 with TRBJ2-7, with TRBD1 identical over 9 bases. V lost 3 bases to trimming and J lost 7 bases; unmatched junction nucleotides: 4. Germline V gene sequence: CDR1 SGHTA, CDR2 FQGTGA. The CDR3 extends over 13 amino acids. The chain's CDR3 is CASSLGQGTEQYF. The CDR3 bases are TGTGCCAGCAGCTTGGGACAGGGAACAGAGCAGTACTTC.

This clone was observed once. V gene TRBV3-1 (or the pseudogene TRBV3-2) combines with J gene TRBJ1-2; the match to TRBD1 covers 7 bases. The trim removed 4 bases at V and 4 bases at J, leaving 9 bases unmatched. This CDR3 spans 15 amino acids. Germline V gene lookup returns CDR1 LGHDT and CDR2 YNNKEL (reference sequence). Here the CDR3 reads CASSPDRVSSYGYTF. The CDR3 DNA reads as TGTGCCAGCAGCCCAGACAGGGTCTCATCCTATGGCTACACCTTC.

CDR3 DNA: TGCGCCAGCAGCCTGGGTGGGCCTGGTGGGAATCAGCCCCAGCATTTT. Amino acid sequence: CASSLGGPGGNQPQHF. V usage is TRBV5-1 and J usage is TRBJ1-5; no clear D gene. Per germline, CDR1 SGHRS and CDR2 YFSETQ. The CDR3 length is 16 residues. V was cut by 4 bases and J by 4 bases, with 18 bases left in between.

The genes are TRBV7-9 and TRBJ1-4; weak D call: TRBD1 (5 bases). The CDR3 has 15 residues. The germline CDR1 and CDR2 sequences are SEHNR and FQNEAQ (reference sequence). Trimming left V 7 bases short and J 0 bases short, with 12 bases between. CDR3 sequence: CASTTSTATNEKLFF. The CDR3 coding sequence is TGTGCCAGCACTACGTCGACAGCAACTAATGAAAAACTGTTTTTT.

V and J are TRBV19 and TRBJ1-2; D gene unclear. Trimming took 4 bases from V and 8 from J, leaving 8 bases between them. There are 11 residues in the CDR3. Looked up from germline, CDR1 is LNHDA and CDR2 is SQIVND (reference sequence). CDR3 in amino acids: CASSSTRGYTF. As DNA, the CDR3 is TGTGCCAGTAGTAGTACGCGGGGCTACACCTTC.

CDR3 nucleotide sequence: TGCGCCAGCAGCCAAGCCGGGATGAACACCGGGGAGCTGTTTTTT. Amino acids: CASSQAGMNTGELFF. The rearrangement uses TRBV4-1 and TRBJ2-2, with a tentative D call TRBD2 (5 bases). Germline lookup yields CDR1 MGHRA and CDR2 YSYEKL. There are 15 residues in the CDR3. V shed 1 base and J shed 1 base, with 7 bases lying between them.

The chain employs TRBV12-5 and TRBJ2-1; 14 bases agree with TRBD2. The CDR3 sequence is 21 residues long. J lost 2 bases, V lost 0 bases, and 12 bases had no gene match. CDR1 and CDR2 from the germline V gene are LGHNT and FRNRAP. CDR3 sequence (DNA): TGTGCTAGTGGTTTGGTACTTTCGGGACTAGCGGGAGCCGACACCTACAATGAGCAGTTCTTC. Its protein is CASGLVLSGLAGADTYNEQFF.

J is TRBJ1-6 and V is TRBV5-8; D possibly corresponds to TRBD1 (6 bases). Germline V gene lookup returns CDR1 SGHTS and CDR2 YDEGEE. This CDR3 is built from 17 residues. With 3 bases removed from V and 6 bases from J, the gap between germline ends came to 19 bases. The CDR3 loop reads CASSSSGAASTNSPLHF. The DNA for the CDR3 is TGTGCCAGCAGCTCCTCAGGGGCCGCCTCAACTAATTCACCCCTCCACTTT.

The V call is TRBV14, the J call TRBJ2-7; D is perhaps TRBD1 (7 bases). The V gene's germline CDR1 is SGHDN and CDR2 FVKESK. The CDR3 consists of 15 residues. V was cut by 2 bases and J by 4 bases, with 15 bases left in between. The CDR3 spells CASSQSGGRGYEQYF. The CDR3 DNA is TGTGCCAGCAGCCAATCAGGGGGGCGGGGATACGAGCAGTACTTC.

The V call is TRBV19, the J call TRBJ2-1; D is undetermined. Trimming pared 6 bases from V and 5 bases from J, leaving 11 bases between. The CDR3 sequence is 13 residues long. Germline values: CDR1 LNHDA, CDR2 SQIVND (reference sequence). The CDR3 DNA sequence: TGTGCCAGTAGGGCTTCGCCCAACAATGAGCAGTTCTTC. It yields the protein CASRASPNNEQFF.

The V and J genes are TRBV11-1 and TRBJ1-2; tentatively, D is TRBD1 (6 bases). The germline V and J ends were trimmed by 4 bases and 9 bases, with 18 bases remaining between them. Germline assignment: CDR1 SGHAT and CDR2 FQDESV (reference sequence). The CDR3 sequence is 14 residues long. For the CDR3, the DNA is TGTGCCAGCAGCTCCAGCAGGGGCCGAATGAGCTACACCTTC. Translating it yields CASSSSRGRMSYTF.

V gene TRBV5-5 combines with J gene TRBJ1-2; TRBD1 agrees at 8 bases. V trimming: 4 bases; J trimming: 8 bases; junction bases outside the gene matches: 4. CDR3 length equals 12 residues. CDR1 is SGHKS and CDR2 is YYEKEE in the germline V gene (reference sequence). This CDR3 is CASSPRGQGYTF. Written as DNA, the CDR3 is TGTGCCAGCAGCCCCAGGGGGCAAGGCTACACCTTC.

This rearrangement joins TRBV19 to TRBJ2-1; possibly TRBD2 for D (7 bases). Germline V gene sequence: CDR1 LNHDA, CDR2 SQIVND (reference sequence). The germline V and J ends were trimmed by 3 bases and 4 bases, with 16 bases remaining between them. The CDR3 has 16 residues. Here the CDR3 reads CASSILGGGGYNEQFF. The CDR3 DNA reads as TGTGCCAGTAGTATCTTAGGGGGAGGGGGATACAATGAGCAGTTCTTC.

The V call is TRBV5-1, the J call TRBJ2-2; the match to TRBD1 covers 7 bases. CDR1 is SGHRS and CDR2 is YFSETQ in the germline V gene. The CDR3 is made up of 15 amino acids. V shed 0 bases and J 1 base; nucleotides not matched to a gene: 0. The CDR3 protein is CASSLGDRNTGELFF. CDR3 nucleotide sequence: TGCGCCAGCAGCTTGGGGGACAGGAACACCGGGGAGCTGTTTTTT.

This chain joins TRBV30 and TRBJ1-5; tentative D call: TRBD1 (5 bases). The CDR3 sequence is 12 residues long. Germline V gives CDR1 GTSNPN, CDR2 SVGIG (reference sequence). Trimming took 0 bases from V and 7 from J, leaving 7 bases between them. The CDR3 loop reads CAWSVDSQPQHF. The CDR3 bases are TGTGCCTGGAGTGTAGACAGCCAGCCCCAGCATTTT.

This chain links TRBV4-2 with TRBJ1-3; TRBD1 is a possible D gene (6 bases). Germline lookup yields CDR1 LGHNA and CDR2 YNFKEQ. This CDR3 has 14 residues. V was pared by 5 bases and J by 2 bases, with 10 bases between. The DNA of the CDR3 is TGTGCCAGCAGCTTTACAGGGACTGGAAACACCATATATTTT. Translating it yields CASSFTGTGNTIYF.

This clone has more than one count but fewer than ten. This sequence joins TRBV11-2 and TRBJ2-4; D is perhaps TRBD2 (5 bases). V was pared by 5 bases and J by 3 bases, with 17 bases between. Germline CDR1 and CDR2: SGHAT and FQNNGV. The CDR3 sequence is 16 residues long. CDR3 residues: CASSHTDYLDKNIQYF. The CDR3 DNA reads as TGTGCCAGCAGCCATACAGACTACCTGGACAAAAACATTCAGTACTTC.

The gene calls are TRBV19 and TRBJ1-2; 11 bases are shared with TRBD1. There are 14 residues in the CDR3. Trimming at V came to 9 bases and at J to 8 bases, leaving 11 bases not matched to a gene. CDR1 and CDR2 from the germline V gene are LNHDA and SQIVND (reference sequence). CDR3 loop: CASTPDRGLPGYTF. The CDR3 coding sequence is TGTGCCAGCACTCCGGACAGGGGGCTTCCAGGCTACACCTTC.

The chain has TRBV19 and TRBJ2-5; 9 nucleotides agree with TRBD1. CDR1 and CDR2 (germline): LNHDA, SQIVND (reference sequence). There are 16 residues in the CDR3. The trim removed 6 bases at V and 5 bases at J, leaving 13 bases unmatched. CDR3 loop: CASSLGQGISSETQYF. The CDR3 DNA sequence: TGTGCCAGTAGCCTCGGACAGGGGATATCTTCGGAGACCCAGTACTTC. Full variable domain (outside the CDR3, taken from reference TRBV19 and TRBJ2-5): DGGITQSPKYLFRKEGQNVTLSCEQNLNHDAMYWYRQDPGQGLRLIYYSQIVNDFQKGDIAEGYSVSREKKESFPLTVTSAQKNPTAFYLCASSLGQGISSETQYFGPGTRLLVL.